Included here is one T cell receptor beta chain sequence, with context. No antigen is known for it. Per-nucleotide qualities are absent, and no much larger clonotype sits a single base away. The library came from 5' RACE. A second roughly 7 to 12 cycle PCR used a sample-barcoded 5' primer and a J-beta primer mix. A unique molecular identifier was introduced onto each TCR beta cDNA molecule by a template-switch 5' adaptor carrying 12 random nucleotides. Each sample yielded at least 3 million CDR3-containing paired-end reads. First-strand cDNA synthesis was performed from all RNA using the Mint cDNA synthesis kit, with priming by a TRBC-specific oligonucleotide. After uracil-DNA glycosylase treatment, a first 18-cycle PCR used universal primers M1SS and BC2_uni_R on all cDNA. In the paper's pipeline: Normalization of each sample was performed by random selection of 1 million high-quality reads, each carrying a distinct molecular identifier. Reads sharing molecular identifiers were discarded rather than binned into consensus sequences. CDR3 identification, clonotype clustering and error correction used MiTCR with a Q25 quality threshold and the strictest error-elimination algorithm. Lower-bound total TCR beta diversity was estimated with a nonparametric unseen species model using Euler transformation. TCRdb handled the public reads itself, with Q25 trimming in fastp and clone calling in MiXCR, and kept productive beta chains. Each entry is one CDR3 protein sequence, shown with its most common DNA and genes. TCRdb assigned the V and J calls; the authors' analysis was not used. This sample has approximately 2,000,000 distinct CDR3 sequences in its table, and 39% of those were observed once. The ten largest clones represent 23% of the sample.

The sample is drawn from a study of blood T cells in healthy people across ages (dated by TCRdb to between 2014 and 2016). With respect to the entire study: In model experiments, template switching captured about one uniquely barcoded TCR beta cDNA molecule for every two T cells. Age-related changes in TCR beta repertoire diversity were measured in the study by deep sequencing normalized with unique cDNA molecular identifiers. To avoid experimental bias, donors of different ages were spread randomly across the sequencing lanes. Four age groups were formed from the donors: young (average 16 years), middle-aged (around 37), aged (around 68) and long-lived (roughly 88). The study analyzed two additional independent replicas of 1 million unique cDNA reads from the same blood draw for two donors, one aged 18 to 30 and one aged 80 or older.

Systemically healthy Caucasian individuals from Russia, some 36 in total and aged about 6 to 95 years, were included as donors. Each donor gave about 9.8 milliliters of peripheral blood, drawn into EDTA-treated Vacutainer tubes. Ficoll-Paque density-gradient centrifugation was used to isolate PBMCs, with at least 6.5 million per sample. Total RNA was extracted from PBMCs with Trizol reagent, with at least 5 micrograms obtained per sample. For every donor, an aliquot of PBMCs went through flow cytometry to measure the percentages of naive CD45RAhigh/CD27high T cells. Study-wide conclusions, independent of this receptor: As age increased, observed TCR beta diversity per million T cells dropped in a roughly linear way, and a significant reduction was already evident by age around 41. Since profiling was done on bulk unsorted PBMCs, naive and antigen-experienced compartments could not be conclusively compared. Because donor CMV infection status was unknown, age-related changes in expanded clonotypes were potentially confounded. Total diversity estimates from one million sequenced T cells were considered lower bounds and underestimates. Observed TCR beta diversity correlated strongly with the percentage of naive T cells measured by flow cytometry. Compared with the aged group, more naive CD4+ T cells, fewer expanded clones and increased TCR diversity were shown by the long-lived group, suggesting age selection.

The CDR3, from cysteine to phenylalanine, totals 16 residues. Here the CDR3 DNA is all that survives: 48 bases in frame from base 1. V loses 3 bases at its end and J loses 3 bases; junction bases beyond the gene matches: 9. CDR1 and CDR2, per the germline V gene, are LGHNA and YNFKEQ. Sequenced input: blood. The TCR comes from a human donor in good health. The chain employs TRBV4-2 and TRBJ2-5; the central 8 bases match TRBD1. For the CDR3, the sequence is CASSHLRMDREETQYF. In nucleotide form, the sequence is TGTGCCAGCAGCCACCTCCGCATGGACAGGGAAGAGACCCAGTACTTC.